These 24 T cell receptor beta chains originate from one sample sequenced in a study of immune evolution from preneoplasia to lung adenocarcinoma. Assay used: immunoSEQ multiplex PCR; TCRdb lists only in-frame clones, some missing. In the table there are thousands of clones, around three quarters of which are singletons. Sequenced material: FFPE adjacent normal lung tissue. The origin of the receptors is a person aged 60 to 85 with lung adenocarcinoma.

The CDR3 region is CASSFRTAGMNTEAFF. In DNA form, the CDR3 reads TGTGCCAGCAGCTTCCGGACAGCTGGAATGAACACTGAAGCTTTCTTT. The chain uses TRBV5-6 and TRBJ1-1; a possible D gene is TRBD1 (6 bases). The V gene lost 2 bases and the J gene lost 0 bases, with 14 bases spanning the gap. Germline assignment: CDR1 SGHDT and CDR2 YYEEEE. This CDR3 is 16 amino acids long.

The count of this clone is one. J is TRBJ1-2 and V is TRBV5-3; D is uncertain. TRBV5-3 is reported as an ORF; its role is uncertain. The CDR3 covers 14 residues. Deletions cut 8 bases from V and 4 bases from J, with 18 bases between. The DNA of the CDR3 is TGTGCCAGCAGCCAAGATGAGGGTCCCTATGGCTACACCTTC. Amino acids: CASSQDEGPYGYTF.

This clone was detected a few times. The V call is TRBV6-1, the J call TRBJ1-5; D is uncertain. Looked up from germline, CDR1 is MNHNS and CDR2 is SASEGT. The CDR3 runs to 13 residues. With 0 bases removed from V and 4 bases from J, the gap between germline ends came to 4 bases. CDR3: CASSEARNQPQHF. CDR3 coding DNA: TGTGCCAGCAGTGAAGCGCGGAATCAGCCCCAGCATTTT.

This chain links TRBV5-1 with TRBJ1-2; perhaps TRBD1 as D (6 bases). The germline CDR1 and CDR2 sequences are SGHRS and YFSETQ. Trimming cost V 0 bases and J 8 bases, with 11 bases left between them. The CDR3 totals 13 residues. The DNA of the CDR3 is TGCGCCAGCAGCTTGGGGGGGGCGAGAGGCTACACCTTC. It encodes CASSLGGARGYTF. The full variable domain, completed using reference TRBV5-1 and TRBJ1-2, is KAGVTQTPRYLIKTRGQQVTLSCSPISGHRSVSWYQQTPGQGLQFLFEYFSETQRNKGNFPGRFSGRQFSNSRSEMNVSTLELGDSALYLCASSLGGARGYTFGSGTRLTVV.

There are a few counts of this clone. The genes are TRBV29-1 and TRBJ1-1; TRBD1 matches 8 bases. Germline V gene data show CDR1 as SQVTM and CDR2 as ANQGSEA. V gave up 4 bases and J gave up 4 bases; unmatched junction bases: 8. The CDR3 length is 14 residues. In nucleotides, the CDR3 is TGCAGCGTTGCTTTGGCCAGGGGGCCCACTGAAGCTTTCTTT. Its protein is CSVALARGPTEAFF.

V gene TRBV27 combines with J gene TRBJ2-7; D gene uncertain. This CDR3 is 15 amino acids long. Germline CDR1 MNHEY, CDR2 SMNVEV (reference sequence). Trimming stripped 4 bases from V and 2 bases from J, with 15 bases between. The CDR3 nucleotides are TGTGCCAGCAGTTATCAACAATCGGGTCCCTACGAGCAGTACTTC. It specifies CASSYQQSGPYEQYF.

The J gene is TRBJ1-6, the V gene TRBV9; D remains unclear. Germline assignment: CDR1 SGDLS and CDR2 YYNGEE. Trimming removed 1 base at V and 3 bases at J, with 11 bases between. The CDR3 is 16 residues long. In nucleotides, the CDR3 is TGTGCCAGCAGCGTAATGGAGGGCCACTATAATTCACCCCTCCACTTT. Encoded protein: CASSVMEGHYNSPLHF.

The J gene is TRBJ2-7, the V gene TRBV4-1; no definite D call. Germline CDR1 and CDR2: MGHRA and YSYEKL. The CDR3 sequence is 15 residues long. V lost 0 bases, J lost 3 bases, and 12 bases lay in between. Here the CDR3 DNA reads TGCGCCAGCAGCCAAGATGCCAGCCTCTTCTACGAGCAGTACTTC. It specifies CASSQDASLFYEQYF.

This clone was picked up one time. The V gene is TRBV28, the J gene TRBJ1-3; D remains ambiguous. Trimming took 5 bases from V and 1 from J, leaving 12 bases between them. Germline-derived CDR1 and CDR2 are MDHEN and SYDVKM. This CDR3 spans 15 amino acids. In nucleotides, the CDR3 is TGTGCCAGCAGTCCACCGGGTCAGTCTGGAAACACCATATATTTT. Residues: CASSPPGQSGNTIYF. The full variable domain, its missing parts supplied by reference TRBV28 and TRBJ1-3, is DVKVTQSSRYLVKRTGEKVFLECVQDMDHENMFWYRQDPGLGLRLIYFSYDVKMKEKGDIPEGYSVSREKKERFSLILESASTNQTSMYLCASSPPGQSGNTIYFGEGSWLTVV.

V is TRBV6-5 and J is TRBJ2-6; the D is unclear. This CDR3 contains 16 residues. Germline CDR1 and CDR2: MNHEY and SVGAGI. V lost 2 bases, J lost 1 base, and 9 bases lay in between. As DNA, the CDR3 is TGTGCCAGCAGTTACGGGGTAGGGTCTGGGGCCAACGTCCTGACTTTC. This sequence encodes CASSYGVGSGANVLTF.

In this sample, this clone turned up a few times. The CDR3 loop reads CASSFYRAAGANEQFF. As DNA, the CDR3 is TGTGCCAGCAGCTTTTATCGTGCAGCGGGAGCAAATGAGCAGTTCTTC. The rearrangement uses TRBV7-2 and TRBJ2-1; 8 nucleotides agree with TRBD2. This CDR3 contains 16 residues. With 3 bases clipped from V and 7 bases from J, the junction kept 11 bases outside the gene matches. Germline V gene lookup returns CDR1 SGHTA and CDR2 FQGNSA.

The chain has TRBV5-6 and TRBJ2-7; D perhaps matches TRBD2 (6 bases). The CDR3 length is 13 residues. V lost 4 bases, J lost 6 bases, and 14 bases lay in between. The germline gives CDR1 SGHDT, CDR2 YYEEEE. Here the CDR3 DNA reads TGTGCCAGCAGCCCGGTGGGAGGAGGCGAGCAGTACTTC. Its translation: CASSPVGGGEQYF.

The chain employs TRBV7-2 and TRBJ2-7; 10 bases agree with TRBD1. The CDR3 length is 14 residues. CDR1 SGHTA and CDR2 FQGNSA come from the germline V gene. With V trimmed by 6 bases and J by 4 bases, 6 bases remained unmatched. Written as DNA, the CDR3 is TGTGCCAGCAGACCGACAGGGGGCGGATACGAGCAGTACTTC. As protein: CASRPTGGGYEQYF.

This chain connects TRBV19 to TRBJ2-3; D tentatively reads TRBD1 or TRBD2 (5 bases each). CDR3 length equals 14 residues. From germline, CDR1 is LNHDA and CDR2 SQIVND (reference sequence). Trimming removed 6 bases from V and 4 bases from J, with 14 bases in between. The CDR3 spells CASRGTGLSDTQYF. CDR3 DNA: TGTGCCAGTAGGGGGACGGGCCTCTCAGATACGCAGTATTTT.

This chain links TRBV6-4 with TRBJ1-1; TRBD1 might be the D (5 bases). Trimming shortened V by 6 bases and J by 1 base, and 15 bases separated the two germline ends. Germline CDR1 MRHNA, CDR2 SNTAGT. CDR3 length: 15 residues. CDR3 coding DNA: TGTGCCAGCAGCAACACCGGGACTGCGAACACTGAAGCTTTCTTT. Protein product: CASSNTGTANTEAFF.

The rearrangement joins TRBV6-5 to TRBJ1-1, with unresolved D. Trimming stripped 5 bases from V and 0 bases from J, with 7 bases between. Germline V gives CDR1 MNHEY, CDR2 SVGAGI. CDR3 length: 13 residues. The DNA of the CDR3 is TGTGCCAGCAGTCCCGACGTGAACACTGAAGCTTTCTTT. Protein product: CASSPDVNTEAFF.

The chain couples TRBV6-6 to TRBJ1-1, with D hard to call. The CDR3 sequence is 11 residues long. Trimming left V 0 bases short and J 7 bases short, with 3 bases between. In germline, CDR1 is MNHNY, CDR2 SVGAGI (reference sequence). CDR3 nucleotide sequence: TGTGCCAGCAGTTACTCGGTTGAAGCTTTCTTT. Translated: CASSYSVEAFF.

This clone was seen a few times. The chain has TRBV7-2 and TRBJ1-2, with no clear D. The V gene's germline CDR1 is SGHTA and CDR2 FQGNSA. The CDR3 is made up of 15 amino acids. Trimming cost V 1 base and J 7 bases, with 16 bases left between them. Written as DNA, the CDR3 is TGTGCCAGCAGCTTAGACCGCGGGAGTGCTCGTGGCTACACCTTC. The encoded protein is CASSLDRGSARGYTF.

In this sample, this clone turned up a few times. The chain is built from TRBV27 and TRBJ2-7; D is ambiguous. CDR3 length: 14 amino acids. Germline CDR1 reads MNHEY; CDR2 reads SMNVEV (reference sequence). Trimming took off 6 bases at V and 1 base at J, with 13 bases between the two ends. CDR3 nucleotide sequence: TGTGCCAGCAGATTTCGACGAGATTCCTACGAGCAGTACTTC. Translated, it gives CASRFRRDSYEQYF.

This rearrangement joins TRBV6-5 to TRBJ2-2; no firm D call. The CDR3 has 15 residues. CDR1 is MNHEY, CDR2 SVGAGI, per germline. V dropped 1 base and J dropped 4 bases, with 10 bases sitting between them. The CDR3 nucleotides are TGTGCCAGCAGTTACTTGGGTCTGGGCACCGGGGAGCTGTTTTTT. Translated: CASSYLGLGTGELFF.

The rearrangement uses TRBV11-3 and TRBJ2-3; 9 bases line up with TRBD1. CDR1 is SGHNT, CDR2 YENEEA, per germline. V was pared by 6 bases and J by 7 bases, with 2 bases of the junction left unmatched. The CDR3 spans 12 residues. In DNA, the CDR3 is TGTGCCAGCAGACAGGGGGCAAATACGCAGTATTTT. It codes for CASRQGANTQYF.

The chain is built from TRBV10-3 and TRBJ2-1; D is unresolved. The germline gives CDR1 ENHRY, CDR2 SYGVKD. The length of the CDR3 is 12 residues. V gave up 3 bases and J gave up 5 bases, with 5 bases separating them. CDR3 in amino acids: CAISDPHNEQFF. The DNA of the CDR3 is TGTGCCATCAGTGACCCCCACAATGAGCAGTTCTTC.

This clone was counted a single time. DNA for the CDR3: TGTGCCAGCAGTCCTAGAGGGTCTAATGAAAAACTGTTTTTT. Translated, it gives CASSPRGSNEKLFF. The chain uses TRBV6-1 and TRBJ1-4; no reliable D call. V dropped 5 bases and J dropped 3 bases, with 10 bases sitting between them. Germline V gene data show CDR1 as MNHNS and CDR2 as SASEGT. CDR3 length: 14 amino acids.

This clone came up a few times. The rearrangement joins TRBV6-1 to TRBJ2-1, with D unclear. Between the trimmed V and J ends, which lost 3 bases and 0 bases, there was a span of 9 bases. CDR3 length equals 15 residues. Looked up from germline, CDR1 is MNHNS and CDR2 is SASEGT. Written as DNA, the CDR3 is TGTGCCAGCAGTGATGCGTCAGGCTCCTACAATGAGCAGTTCTTC. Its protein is CASSDASGSYNEQFF.